The 20 T cell receptor beta chains below all came from one sample that was sequenced in a study of OX40 agonist ivuxolimab in advanced cancers. Library method: the immunoSEQ multiplex PCR assay. Not all clones reach the TCRdb copy of this immuneACCESS table, which keeps in-frame sequences only. Checked studies attribute under half of the gap to unresolved V genes and leave the rest unexplained. The sample table contains about 50,000 clones; only one count was recorded for more than 65% of them. The ten top clones hold 2.5% to 3.5% of the sample. The sample was CD4+ or CD8+ T cells sorted from blood, taken in a trial of the OX40 agonist ivuxolimab. These receptors all stem from an adult with an advanced solid tumor such as melanoma, head and neck, liver or kidney cancer.

The CDR3 is CASSWDGSGNTIYF. CDR3 coding DNA: TGCGCCAGCAGCTGGGACGGCTCTGGAAACACCATATATTTT. This sequence joins TRBV5-1 and TRBJ1-3, with D possibly being TRBD1 (5 bases). V was shortened by 3 bases and J by 0 bases, with 7 bases between the two germline ends. The CDR3 runs to 14 residues. Germline CDR1 and CDR2: SGHRS and YFSETQ.

The chain is built from TRBV7-9 and TRBJ2-5; D may be TRBD1 (5 bases). There are 15 residues in the CDR3. CDR1 and CDR2 (germline): SEHNR, FQNEAQ (reference sequence). Trimming took 2 bases from V and 1 from J, leaving 11 bases between them. CDR3 loop: CASSLFRAPQETQYF. In nucleotides, the CDR3 is TGTGCCAGCAGCTTATTCAGGGCCCCCCAAGAGACCCAGTACTTC. Based on the CDR3 plus reference TRBV7-9 and TRBJ2-5, the full variable domain is DTGVSQNPRHKITKRGQNVTFRCDPISEHNRLYWYRQTLGQGPEFLTYFQNEAQLEKSRLLSDRFSAERPKGSFSTLEIQRTEQGDSAMYLCASSLFRAPQETQYFGPGTRLLVL.

CDR3 loop: CASSPAGGGNEQFF. CDR3 DNA sequence: TGTGCCAGCTCACCAGCGGGGGGTGGCAATGAGCAGTTCTTC. This sequence joins TRBV18 and TRBJ2-1; the match to TRBD2 covers 8 bases. The germline gives CDR1 KGHSH, CDR2 LQKENI. The trim removed 2 bases at V and 6 bases at J, leaving 3 bases unmatched. CDR3 size: 14 residues. Full variable domain (remainder filled in from reference TRBV18 and TRBJ2-1): NAGVMQNPRHLVRRRGQEARLRCSPMKGHSHVYWYRQLPEEGLKFMVYLQKENIIDESGMPKERFSAEFPKEGPSILRIQQVVRGDSAAYFCASSPAGGGNEQFFGPGTRLTVL.

The chain employs TRBV5-6 and TRBJ2-1, with D unclear. This CDR3 is 17 amino acids long. The V end lost 4 bases, the J end lost 9 bases, and 26 bases lay between the germline ends. CDR1 is SGHDT and CDR2 is YYEEEE in the germline V gene. In DNA, the CDR3 is TGTGCCAGCAGCGGAGAGCCGACCGGCCGGAAGATGAGTGAGCAGTTCTTC. This codes for CASSGEPTGRKMSEQFF.

The chain links TRBV11-2 to TRBJ2-7; D unclear. This CDR3 region has 12 residues. Trimming removed 4 bases from V and 2 bases from J, with 6 bases in between. The germline V gene has CDR1 SGHAT and CDR2 FQNNGV. The CDR3 DNA sequence: TGTGCCAGCAGCTGGGCCGCCTACGAGCAGTACTTC. It is translated as CASSWAAYEQYF.

The chain couples TRBV7-6 to TRBJ2-7, with 9 bases aligning to TRBD1. In germline, CDR1 is SGHVS, CDR2 FNYEAQ. V lost 1 base to trimming and J lost 6 bases; unmatched junction nucleotides: 7. The CDR3 has 15 amino acids. The CDR3 protein is CASSLGRDRECEQYF. The DNA of the CDR3 is TGTGCCAGCAGCTTAGGTCGGGACAGGGAGTGCGAGCAGTACTTC. Based on the CDR3 plus reference TRBV7-6 and TRBJ2-7, the full variable domain is GAGVSQSPRYKVTKRGQDVALRCDPISGHVSLYWYRQALGQGPEFLTYFNYEAQQDKSGLPNDRFSAERPEGSISTLTIQRTEQRDSAMYRCASSLGRDRECEQYFGPGTRLTVT.

The rearrangement uses TRBV19 and TRBJ1-2; 7 nucleotides match TRBD1. The CDR3 has 13 amino acids. After removal of 7 bases from V and 5 bases from J, the junction contained 7 bases not matched to a gene. Germline loops: CDR1 LNHDA, CDR2 SQIVND (reference sequence). Written as DNA, the CDR3 is TGTGCCAGTATCGGGACAGAATCATATGGCTACACCTTC. Encoded protein: CASIGTESYGYTF.

The rearrangement uses TRBV5-6 and TRBJ2-5; 7 nucleotides line up with TRBD1. The CDR3 is 14 residues long. J lost 2 bases, V lost 4 bases, and 5 bases had no gene match. The germline CDR1 and CDR2 sequences are SGHDT and YYEEEE. In nucleotides, the CDR3 is TGTGCCAGCAGCGTTCGACAGGGACAAGAGACCCAGTACTTC. This encodes CASSVRQGQETQYF. The full variable domain, rest sourced from reference TRBV5-6 and TRBJ2-5, is DAGVTQSPTHLIKTRGQQVTLRCSPKSGHDTVSWYQQALGQGPQFIFQYYEEEERQRGNFPDRFSGHQFPNYSSELNVNALLLGDSALYLCASSVRQGQETQYFGPGTRLLVL.

The chain recombines TRBV5-4 with TRBJ1-1; D remains ambiguous. The CDR3 is 15 amino acids. Trimming removed 0 bases at V and 0 bases at J, with 9 bases between. The germline gives CDR1 SGHNT, CDR2 YYREEE (reference sequence). In DNA form, the CDR3 reads TGTGCCAGCAGCTTGGGGGCGCGGGTGAACACTGAAGCTTTCTTT. Residues: CASSLGARVNTEAFF. Combining the CDR3 with reference TRBV5-4 and TRBJ1-1 gives the whole variable domain ETGVTQSPTHLIKTRGQQVTLRCSSQSGHNTVSWYQQALGQGPQFIFQYYREEENGRGNFPPRFSGLQFPNYSSELNVNALELDDSALYLCASSLGARVNTEAFFGQGTRLTVV.

The CDR3 DNA reads as TGTGCCAGCAGCTTAGGGCTAGCGGGGAGCTCTGAGCAGTTCTTC. Translating gives CASSLGLAGSSEQFF. The V call is TRBV11-3, the J call TRBJ2-1; 9 nucleotides line up with TRBD2. Trimming removed 1 base from V and 9 bases from J; junction bases left unmatched: 7. CDR1 and CDR2 (germline): SGHNT, YENEEA. The CDR3 length is 15 residues.

V and J are TRBV15 and TRBJ1-2; 7 nucleotides agree with TRBD1. V trimming: 0 bases; J trimming: 4 bases; junction bases outside the gene matches: 8. This CDR3 has 16 amino acids. Germline V gives CDR1 LNHNV, CDR2 YYDKDF (reference sequence). The CDR3 region has the DNA TGTGCCACCAGCAGAGATCGGTTGCAGGGGGTCTATGGCTACACCTTC. Protein: CATSRDRLQGVYGYTF.

The chain recombines TRBV14 with TRBJ2-7, with D maybe TRBD2 (5 bases). V lost 1 base and J 6 bases, leaving 13 bases between the germline ends. Germline V lookup: CDR1 SGHDN, CDR2 FVKESK. The CDR3 is made up of 14 amino acids. The DNA of the CDR3 is TGTGCCAGCAGCCAAGTCTACGGGATGGGCGAGCAGTACTTC. The encoded protein is CASSQVYGMGEQYF.

The rearrangement joins TRBV11-2 to TRBJ2-7, with D possibly being TRBD2 (6 bases). The CDR3 is 16 residues long. V dropped 0 bases and J dropped 0 bases, with 12 bases sitting between them. Germline CDR1 reads SGHAT; CDR2 reads FQNNGV. CDR3 bases: TGTGCCAGCAGCTTAGAAGGGCGGGGACGCTCCTACGAGCAGTACTTC. Translating it yields CASSLEGRGRSYEQYF. The entire variable domain, with the rest obtained from reference TRBV11-2 and TRBJ2-7, is as follows: EAGVAQSPRYKIIEKRQSVAFWCNPISGHATLYWYQQILGQGPKLLIQFQNNGVVDDSQLPKDRFSAERLKGVDSTLKIQPAKLEDSAVYLCASSLEGRGRSYEQYFGPGTRLTVT.

The chain couples TRBV6-1 to TRBJ1-5, with 8 bases aligning to TRBD1. V shed 5 bases and J 2 bases; nucleotides not matched to a gene: 2. In germline, CDR1 is MNHNS, CDR2 SASEGT. The CDR3 spans 14 residues. CDR3 sequence (DNA): TGTGCCAGCAGTACGACAGGGGGCAATCAGCCCCAGCATTTT. Amino acid sequence: CASSTTGGNQPQHF.

The chain is built from TRBV5-1 and TRBJ2-5; D remains ambiguous. The CDR3 extends over 14 amino acids. V lost 0 bases, J lost 2 bases, and 8 bases lay in between. CDR1 is SGHRS and CDR2 is YFSETQ in the germline V gene. The CDR3 sequence is CASSLGATQETQYF. In DNA, the CDR3 is TGCGCCAGCAGCTTGGGAGCGACGCAAGAGACCCAGTACTTC.

The table lists this clone with a count of one. The chain joins TRBV4-3 to TRBJ1-2; D is possibly TRBD1 (6 bases). Trimming took off 1 base at V and 4 bases at J, with 22 bases between the two ends. CDR3 length: 18 residues. Germline loops: CDR1 LGHNA, CDR2 YSLEER. CDR3 protein: CASSQGGRGTANFYGYTF. As DNA, the CDR3 is TGCGCCAGCAGCCAAGGGGGGAGGGGGACGGCTAATTTCTATGGCTACACCTTC.

V and J are TRBV7-2 and TRBJ2-5, with a tentative D call TRBD1 (5 bases). There are 15 residues in the CDR3. Germline V lookup: CDR1 SGHTA, CDR2 FQGNSA. Trimming left V 5 bases short and J 0 bases short, with 13 bases between. The CDR3 region has the DNA TGTGCCAGCAGCAATCAGGCAGGGTACCAAGAGACCCAGTACTTC. The encoded protein is CASSNQAGYQETQYF.

The chain employs TRBV15 and TRBJ1-1; weak D call: TRBD1 (5 bases). V was cut by 0 bases and J by 1 base, with 9 bases left in between. The germline CDR1 and CDR2 sequences are LNHNV and YYDKDF (reference sequence). The CDR3 loop spans 15 amino acids. The CDR3 DNA sequence: TGTGCCACCAGCAGAGATAGAACAGGGAACACTGAAGCTTTCTTT. It encodes CATSRDRTGNTEAFF.

The chain recombines TRBV28 with TRBJ2-3; D is unresolved. There are 11 residues in the CDR3. Trimming shortened V by 4 bases and J by 4 bases, and 3 bases separated the two germline ends. The germline V gene encodes CDR1 MDHEN and CDR2 SYDVKM. For the CDR3, the DNA is TGTGCCAGCAGTTATTCAGATACGCAGTATTTT. It encodes CASSYSDTQYF.

The chain recombines TRBV2 with TRBJ1-3; perhaps TRBD1 as D (5 bases). This CDR3 has 18 amino acids. Germline CDR1 SNHLY, CDR2 FYNNEI. V lost 2 bases and J lost 2, with 19 bases in between. CDR3: CASSEFTDPGIAGNTIYF. Written as DNA, the CDR3 is TGTGCCAGCAGTGAATTTACCGACCCAGGGATTGCTGGAAACACCATATATTTT.